This entry lists 28 T cell receptor beta chains sequenced from one sample in a study of PD-1 blockade in classical Hodgkin lymphoma. Exposure to brentuximab vedotin varied, and each patient had relapsed following autologous stem cell transplantation. TCRdb's copy holds only in-frame clones and misses some; the assay was immunoSEQ multiplex PCR. Of 95,000 to 100,000 clones in the sample, around 89% were seen once. The input for sequencing was peripheral blood mononuclear cells (PBMCs), taken before the second cycle of nivolumab. The receptor source for this set is a human donor with classical Hodgkin lymphoma.

The rearrangement joins TRBV30 to TRBJ2-2; 8 bases are shared with TRBD1. Germline lookup yields CDR1 GTSNPN and CDR2 SVGIG (reference sequence). The CDR3 contains 15 residues. Trimming removed 6 bases from V and 7 bases from J; junction bases left unmatched: 13. CDR3 sequence: CACRVRPGGFGELFF. As DNA, the CDR3 is TGTGCCTGCCGAGTCCGACCAGGGGGCTTCGGGGAGCTGTTTTTT.

The chain recombines TRBV7-3 with TRBJ2-5, with 9 bases matching TRBD2. The J call is in doubt because the DNA end fits TRBJ2-7 better. From germline, CDR1 is SGHTA and CDR2 FQGTGA. CDR3 size: 15 residues. For the CDR3, the DNA is TGTGCCAGCAGCTTAAATGCGGGGGGGCCCCACGAGCAGTACTTC. Translating gives CASSLNAGGPHEQYF.

The CDR3 bases are TGTGCCTGGAGTGTTCCCTTTTCCTACCGGGACAGGGCCTACGAGCAGTACTTC. Encoded protein: CAWSVPFSYRDRAYEQYF. V usage is TRBV30 and J usage is TRBJ2-7; 9 bases fit TRBD1. CDR1 is GTSNPN and CDR2 is SVGIG in the germline V gene (reference sequence). The V segment lost 0 bases and the J segment 2 bases; nucleotides outside the gene matches: 14. CDR3 length: 18 amino acids.

The genes are TRBV6-7 and TRBJ1-5; the match to TRBD1 covers 8 bases. TRBV6-7 is an open reading frame, and its role is uncertain. This CDR3 contains 18 residues. V lost 4 bases and J lost 5; bases outside the gene matches: 16. The CDR3 sequence is CASSSLATDRGRDQPQHF. CDR3 DNA: TGTGCCAGCAGTTCGTTGGCTACTGACAGGGGACGGGATCAGCCCCAGCATTTT.

This chain connects TRBV30 to TRBJ1-5; 9 bases align to TRBD1. CDR1 GTSNPN and CDR2 SVGIG come from the germline V gene (reference sequence). This CDR3 contains 14 residues. V shed 4 bases, J shed 1 base, and the junction held 2 bases outside the gene matches. Written as DNA, the CDR3 is TGTGCCTGGACCGGGACAGGGAGCAATCAGCCCCAGCATTTT. It translates to CAWTGTGSNQPQHF.

The CDR3 region has the DNA TGTGCCAGCAGTTACGCCCAGGGGGGGGGCTATGGCTACACCTTC. It specifies CASSYAQGGGYGYTF. This chain connects TRBV6-5 to TRBJ1-2, with 7 bases matching TRBD1. CDR3 length equals 15 residues. Germline V lookup: CDR1 MNHEY, CDR2 SVGAGI. Trimming at V came to 2 bases and at J to 4 bases, leaving 7 bases not matched to a gene.

This clone was detected once. This chain connects TRBV7-2 to TRBJ2-3, with 10 bases that match TRBD1. The germline V gene encodes CDR1 SGHTA and CDR2 FQGNSA. The CDR3 is 15 residues long. V dropped 3 bases and J dropped 1; count of bases not matched to a gene: 1. CDR3 loop: CASSFDRGRTDTQYF. The CDR3 DNA is TGTGCCAGCAGCTTCGACAGGGGGCGCACAGATACGCAGTATTTT.

This chain connects TRBV6-4 to TRBJ1-6, with unresolved D. Germline V gene sequence: CDR1 MRHNA, CDR2 SNTAGT. The CDR3 extends over 16 amino acids. V shed 4 bases and J shed 9 bases, with 19 bases lying between them. CDR3 sequence reads: CASSASSDGVSSPLHF. The CDR3 DNA sequence: TGTGCCAGCAGTGCCTCCTCGGACGGAGTTAGTTCACCCCTCCACTTT.

The gene calls are TRBV6-5 and TRBJ1-2, with D unclear. The CDR3 has 12 residues. Trimming shortened V by 8 bases and J by 0 bases, and 7 bases separated the two germline ends. Germline assignment: CDR1 MNHEY and CDR2 SVGAGI. CDR3 bases: TGTGCCAGCCTTACAGCTAACTATGGCTACACCTTC. It yields the protein CASLTANYGYTF.

CDR3 region: CASSYVPPGSSGYTF. CDR3 in DNA: TGTGCCAGCAGTTACGTCCCGCCCGGTAGCAGTGGCTACACCTTC. The rearrangement joins TRBV6-5 to TRBJ1-2; D gene uncertain. The V gene lost 2 bases and the J gene lost 7 bases, with 17 bases spanning the gap. The CDR3 runs 15 residues. CDR1 is MNHEY and CDR2 is SVGAGI in the germline V gene.

V and J are TRBV4-2 and TRBJ1-1; no firm D call. The V end was cut by 1 base, the J end by 6 bases, with 27 bases between. Germline CDR1 and CDR2: LGHNA and YNFKEQ. The CDR3 is made up of 19 amino acids. CDR3 sequence reads: CASSQVMLIREKYRPEAFF. The CDR3 nucleotides are TGTGCCAGCAGCCAAGTGATGTTAATACGGGAAAAGTATCGCCCTGAAGCTTTCTTT.

The CDR3 nucleotides are TGTGCTAGTGGCCGTTCAGGGGGAGATACGCAGTATTTT. This encodes CASGRSGGDTQYF. The V gene is TRBV12-5, the J gene TRBJ2-3; 7 positions agree with TRBD1. Per germline, CDR1 LGHNT and CDR2 FRNRAP. Germline trimming cut 6 bases from V and 5 bases from J; bases unmatched to any gene: 5. The CDR3 length is 13 residues.

The chain couples TRBV7-7 to TRBJ2-2; no clear D gene. Trimming stripped 5 bases from V and 3 bases from J, with 13 bases between. The CDR3 is 15 residues long. The germline V gene encodes CDR1 SSHAT and CDR2 FNYEAQ (reference sequence). CDR3 protein: CASSPRSGHTGELFF. The CDR3 region has the DNA TGTGCCAGCAGCCCGAGAAGTGGGCACACCGGGGAGCTGTTTTTT.

The chain joins TRBV30 to TRBJ1-3, with D possibly TRBD1 on 6 matching bases. The V gene lost 4 bases and the J gene lost 4 bases, with 11 bases spanning the gap. Germline values: CDR1 GTSNPN, CDR2 SVGIG (reference sequence). The CDR3 contains 13 residues. In DNA form, the CDR3 reads TGTGCCTGGAATCGGGGGCCGGGAAACACCATATATTTT. Protein product: CAWNRGPGNTIYF.

V and J are TRBV28 and TRBJ1-4; no clear D. The CDR3 extends over 13 amino acids. Germline CDR1 MDHEN, CDR2 SYDVKM. V was cut by 11 bases and J by 0 bases, with 10 bases left in between. The CDR3 protein is CAALPATNEKLFF. CDR3 DNA: TGTGCCGCGCTCCCGGCAACTAATGAAAAACTGTTTTTT.

The chain recombines TRBV2 with TRBJ1-2; D is unresolved. V was pared by 6 bases and J by 5 bases, with 7 bases between. This CDR3 has 11 residues. Germline assignment: CDR1 SNHLY and CDR2 FYNNEI. The CDR3, as DNA: TGTGCCAGCAGGGCCCTGTATGGCTACACCTTC. It codes for CASRALYGYTF.

This chain connects TRBV7-8 to TRBJ1-5; D remains ambiguous. This CDR3 spans 14 amino acids. V was trimmed by 6 bases and J by 1 base, leaving 10 bases between them. The germline V gene has CDR1 SGHVS and CDR2 FQNEAQ. CDR3 DNA sequence: TGTGCCAGCAGGAGGCGCGGGAGCAATCAGCCCCAGCATTTT. Encoded protein: CASRRRGSNQPQHF.

This clone was observed many times. Written as DNA, the CDR3 is TGTGCCAGCATCTTGCCGTTGAACACTGAAGCTTTCTTT. Translated: CASILPLNTEAFF. The chain recombines TRBV7-9 with TRBJ1-1; no clear D gene. Between the trimmed V and J ends, which lost 7 bases and 0 bases, there was a span of 9 bases. Per germline, CDR1 SEHNR and CDR2 FQNEAQ (reference sequence). CDR3 length: 13 residues.

This chain joins TRBV7-7 and TRBJ2-3, with 9 positions matching TRBD2. CDR1 is SSHAT, CDR2 FNYEAQ, per germline (reference sequence). CDR3 length: 15 residues. Germline trimming cut 5 bases from V and 2 bases from J; bases unmatched to any gene: 5. The CDR3, as DNA: TGTGCCAGCAGCCCGACTAGCGGAATCACAGATACGCAGTATTTT. This codes for CASSPTSGITDTQYF. Combining the CDR3 with reference TRBV7-7 and TRBJ2-3 gives the whole variable domain GAGVSQSPRYKVTKRGQDVTLRCDPISSHATLYWYQQALGQGPEFLTYFNYEAQPDKSGLPSDRFSAERPEGSISTLTIQRTEQRDSAMYRCASSPTSGITDTQYFGPGTRLTVL.

This clone was counted only a few times. The chain has TRBV27 and TRBJ2-7; TRBD2 is a possible D gene (5 bases). The CDR3 length is 12 residues. CDR1 and CDR2 (germline): MNHEY, SMNVEV (reference sequence). V was cut by 6 bases and J by 10 bases, with 16 bases left in between. The CDR3 DNA follows: TGTGCCAGCAGGGGCCTAGAGGGTGATCAGTACTTC. This codes for CASRGLEGDQYF.

The chain joins TRBV9 to TRBJ1-2; D is possibly TRBD1 (6 bases). Germline lookup yields CDR1 SGDLS and CDR2 YYNGEE. The CDR3 loop spans 13 amino acids. V was pared by 6 bases and J by 3 bases, with 12 bases between. CDR3 nucleotides: TGTGCCAGCACCTTAGGGGGAGACTATGGCTACACCTTC. It translates to CASTLGGDYGYTF. The full variable domain, rest sourced from reference TRBV9 and TRBJ1-2, is DSGVTQTPKHLITATGQRVTLRCSPRSGDLSVYWYQQSLDQGLQFLIQYYNGEERAKGNILERFSAQQFPDLHSELNLSSLELGDSALYFCASTLGGDYGYTFGSGTRLTVV.

V is TRBV7-8 and J is TRBJ2-1, with TRBD2 identical over 8 bases. V was pared by 4 bases and J by 0 bases, with 14 bases of the junction left unmatched. The CDR3 is made up of 19 amino acids. CDR1 and CDR2 from the germline V gene are SGHVS and FQNEAQ. The CDR3 nucleotides read TGTGCCAGCAGCTCTTGGAGGGCGGGGGGCTCGAGCTCCTACAATGAGCAGTTCTTC. Translation gives CASSSWRAGGSSSYNEQFF.

This chain links TRBV28 with TRBJ1-4; no clear D. Trimming took off 2 bases at V and 4 bases at J, with 8 bases between the two ends. There are 14 residues in the CDR3. Germline-derived CDR1 and CDR2 are MDHEN and SYDVKM. CDR3 nucleotide sequence: TGTGCCAGCAGTTTAGTCAGACGTAATGAAAAACTGTTTTTT. This sequence encodes CASSLVRRNEKLFF. The full variable domain, completed using reference TRBV28 and TRBJ1-4, is DVKVTQSSRYLVKRTGEKVFLECVQDMDHENMFWYRQDPGLGLRLIYFSYDVKMKEKGDIPEGYSVSREKKERFSLILESASTNQTSMYLCASSLVRRNEKLFFGSGTQLSVL.

The CDR3 loop reads CASSPKDRGPSQYEQYF. For the CDR3, the DNA is TGTGCCAGCTCACCAAAAGACAGGGGGCCCTCCCAATACGAGCAGTACTTC. The chain joins TRBV18 to TRBJ2-7; 10 nucleotides line up with TRBD1. Germline V gene data show CDR1 as KGHSH and CDR2 as LQKENI. The CDR3 loop spans 17 amino acids. The ends lost 2 bases at V and 4 bases at J; junction bases unmatched: 11.

This clone occurred a few times. This chain links TRBV11-2 with TRBJ1-1; possible D gene TRBD1, 6 bases. The V gene's germline CDR1 is SGHAT and CDR2 FQNNGV. The CDR3 loop spans 14 amino acids. Trimming shortened V by 6 bases and J by 5 bases, and 16 bases separated the two germline ends. Written as DNA, the CDR3 is TGTGCCAGCAGGTCCACAGGGTCCCGAACTGAAGCTTTCTTT. Residues: CASRSTGSRTEAFF.

The chain carries TRBV28 and TRBJ2-7, with unresolved D. Trimming stripped 3 bases from V and 5 bases from J, with 8 bases between. The CDR3 is made up of 12 amino acids. Germline assignment: CDR1 MDHEN and CDR2 SYDVKM. The CDR3 is CASSLSLNEQYF. The CDR3, as DNA: TGTGCCAGCAGTTTGTCACTGAACGAGCAGTACTTC.

J is TRBJ2-1 and V is TRBV11-2, with a weak D call TRBD1 (5 bases). Germline CDR1 reads SGHAT; CDR2 reads FQNNGV. V lost 4 bases to trimming and J lost 12 bases, with 16 bases between them. The CDR3 is made up of 13 amino acids. CDR3 sequence reads: CASSSLTVKGQFF. The CDR3 DNA sequence: TGTGCCAGCAGCTCCCTGACAGTCAAGGGGCAGTTCTTC.

This chain connects TRBV12-2 to TRBJ2-7; TRBD1 is taken as the D call from the table, unchecked against the DNA. TRBV12-2 is assigned pseudogene status. The CDR3 has 15 amino acids. The CDR3 loop reads CASHQPGQESYEQYF. The CDR3 nucleotides read TGTGCAAGTCACCAACCGGGACAGGAATCCTACGAGCAGTACTTC.